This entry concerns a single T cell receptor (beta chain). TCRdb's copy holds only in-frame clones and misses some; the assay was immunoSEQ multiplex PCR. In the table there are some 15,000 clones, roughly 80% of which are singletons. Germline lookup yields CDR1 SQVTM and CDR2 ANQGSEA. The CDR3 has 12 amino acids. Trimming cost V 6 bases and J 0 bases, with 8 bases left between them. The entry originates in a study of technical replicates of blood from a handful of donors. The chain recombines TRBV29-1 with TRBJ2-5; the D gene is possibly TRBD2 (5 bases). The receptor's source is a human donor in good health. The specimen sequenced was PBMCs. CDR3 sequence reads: CSVRAYQETQYF. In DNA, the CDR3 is TGCAGCGTGCGGGCCTACCAAGAGACCCAGTACTTC.